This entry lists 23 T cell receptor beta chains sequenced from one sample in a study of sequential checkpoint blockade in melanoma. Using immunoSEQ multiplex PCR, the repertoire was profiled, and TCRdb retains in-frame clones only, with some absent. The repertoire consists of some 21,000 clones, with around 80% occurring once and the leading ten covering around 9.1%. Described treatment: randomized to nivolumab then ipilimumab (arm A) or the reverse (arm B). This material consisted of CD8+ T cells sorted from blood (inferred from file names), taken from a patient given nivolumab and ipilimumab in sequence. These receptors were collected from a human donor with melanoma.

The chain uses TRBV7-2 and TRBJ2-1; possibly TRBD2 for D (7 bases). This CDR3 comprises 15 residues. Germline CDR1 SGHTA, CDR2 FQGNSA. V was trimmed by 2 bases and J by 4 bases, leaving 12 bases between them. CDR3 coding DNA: TGTGCCAGCAGCTTAAGGGGGGGACCTTACAATGAGCAGTTCTTC. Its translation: CASSLRGGPYNEQFF.

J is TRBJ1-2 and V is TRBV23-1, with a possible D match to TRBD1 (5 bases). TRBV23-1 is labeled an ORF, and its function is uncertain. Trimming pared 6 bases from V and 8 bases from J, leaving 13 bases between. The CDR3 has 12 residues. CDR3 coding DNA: TGCGCCAGCAGACATAAGCAGGGAGGCTACACCTTC. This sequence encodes CASRHKQGGYTF.

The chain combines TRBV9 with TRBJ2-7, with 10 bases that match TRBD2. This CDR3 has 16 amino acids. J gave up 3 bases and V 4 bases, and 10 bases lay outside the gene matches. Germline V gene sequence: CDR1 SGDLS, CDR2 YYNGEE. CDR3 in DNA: TGTGCCAGCAGCTTGACTGAGCGGGGGGGAATCTACGAGCAGTACTTC. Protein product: CASSLTERGGIYEQYF. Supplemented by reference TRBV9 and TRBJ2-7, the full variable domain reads DSGVTQTPKHLITATGQRVTLRCSPRSGDLSVYWYQQSLDQGLQFLIQYYNGEERAKGNILERFSAQQFPDLHSELNLSSLELGDSALYFCASSLTERGGIYEQYFGPGTRLTVT.

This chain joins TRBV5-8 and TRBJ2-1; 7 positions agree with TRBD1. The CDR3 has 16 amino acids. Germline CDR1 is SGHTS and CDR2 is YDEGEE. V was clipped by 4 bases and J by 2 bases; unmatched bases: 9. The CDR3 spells CASSHRQGRPYNEQFF. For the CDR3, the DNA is TGTGCCAGCAGCCACCGACAGGGACGGCCCTACAATGAGCAGTTCTTC.

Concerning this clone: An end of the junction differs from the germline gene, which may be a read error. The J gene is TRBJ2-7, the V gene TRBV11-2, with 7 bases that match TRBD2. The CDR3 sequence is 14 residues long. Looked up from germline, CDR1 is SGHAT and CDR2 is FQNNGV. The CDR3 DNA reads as TGTACCAGCAGCTTCGGTCTAGCGGCTTACGAGCAGTACTTC. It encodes CTSSFGLAAYEQYF.

The CDR3 DNA reads as TGTGCCAGCAGTTACTCGATAGCGGGGGTTTACTACGAGCAGTACTTC. Translated, it gives CASSYSIAGVYYEQYF. The chain carries TRBV6-5 and TRBJ2-7, with 9 bases that match TRBD2. Germline CDR1 and CDR2: MNHEY and SVGAGI. V lost 0 bases to trimming and J lost 3 bases; unmatched junction nucleotides: 6. The CDR3 runs 16 residues.

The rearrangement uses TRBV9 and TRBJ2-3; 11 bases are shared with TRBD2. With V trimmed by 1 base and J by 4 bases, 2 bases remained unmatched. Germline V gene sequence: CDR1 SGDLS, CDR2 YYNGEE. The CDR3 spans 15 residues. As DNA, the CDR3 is TGTGCCAGCAGCGTAACTAGCGGGAGCGCAGATACGCAGTATTTT. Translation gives CASSVTSGSADTQYF.

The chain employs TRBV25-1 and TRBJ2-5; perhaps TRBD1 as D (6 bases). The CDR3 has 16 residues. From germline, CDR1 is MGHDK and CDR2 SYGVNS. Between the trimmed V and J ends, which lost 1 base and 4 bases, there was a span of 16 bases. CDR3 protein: CASSEWEGGNSETQYF. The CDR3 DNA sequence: TGTGCCAGCAGTGAATGGGAAGGGGGTAACTCAGAGACCCAGTACTTC.

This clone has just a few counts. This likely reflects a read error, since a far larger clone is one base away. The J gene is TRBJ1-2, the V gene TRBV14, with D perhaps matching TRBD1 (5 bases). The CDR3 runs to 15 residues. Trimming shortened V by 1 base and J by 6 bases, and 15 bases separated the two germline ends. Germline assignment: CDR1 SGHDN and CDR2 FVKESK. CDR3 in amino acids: CASSQVNHPGDGYTF. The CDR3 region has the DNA TGTGCCAGCAGCCAAGTCAACCACCCGGGGGATGGCTACACCTTC. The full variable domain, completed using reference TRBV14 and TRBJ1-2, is EAGVTQFPSHSVIEKGQTVTLRCDPISGHDNLYWYRRVMGKEIKFLLHFVKESKQDESGMPNNRFLAERTGGTYSTLKVQPAELEDSGVYFCASSQVNHPGDGYTFGSGTRLTVV.

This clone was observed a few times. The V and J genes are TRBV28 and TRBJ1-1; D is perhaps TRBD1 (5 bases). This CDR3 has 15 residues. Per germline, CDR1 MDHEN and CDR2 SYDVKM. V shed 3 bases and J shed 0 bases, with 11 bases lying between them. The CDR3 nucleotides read TGTGCCAGCAGTTTGTTGGGACTTTTGAACACTGAAGCTTTCTTT. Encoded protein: CASSLLGLLNTEAFF.

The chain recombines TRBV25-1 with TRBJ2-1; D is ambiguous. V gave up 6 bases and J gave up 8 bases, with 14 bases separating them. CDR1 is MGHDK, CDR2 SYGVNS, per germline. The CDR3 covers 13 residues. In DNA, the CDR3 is TGTGCCAGCAGGCTCGCAGGATACGATGAGCAGTTCTTC. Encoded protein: CASRLAGYDEQFF.

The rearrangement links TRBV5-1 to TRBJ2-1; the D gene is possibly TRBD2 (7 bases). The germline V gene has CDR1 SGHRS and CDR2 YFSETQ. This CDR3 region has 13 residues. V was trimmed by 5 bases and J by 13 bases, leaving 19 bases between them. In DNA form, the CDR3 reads TGCGCCAGCAGTATCGGGGGGCAGGGAATACAGTTCTTC. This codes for CASSIGGQGIQFF.

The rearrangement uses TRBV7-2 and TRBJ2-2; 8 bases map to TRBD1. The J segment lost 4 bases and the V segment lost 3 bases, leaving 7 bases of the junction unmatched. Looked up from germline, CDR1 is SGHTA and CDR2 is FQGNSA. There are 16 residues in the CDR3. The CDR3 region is CASSFQGAGTTGELFF. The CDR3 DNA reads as TGTGCCAGCAGCTTTCAGGGGGCAGGGACCACCGGGGAGCTGTTTTTT.

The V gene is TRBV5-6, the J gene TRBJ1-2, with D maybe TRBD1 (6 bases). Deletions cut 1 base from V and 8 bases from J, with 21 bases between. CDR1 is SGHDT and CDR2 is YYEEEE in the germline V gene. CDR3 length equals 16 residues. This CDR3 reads CASSLRSAGEVEGYTF. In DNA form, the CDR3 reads TGTGCCAGCAGCTTGAGGTCGGCAGGGGAAGTCGAGGGCTACACCTTC.

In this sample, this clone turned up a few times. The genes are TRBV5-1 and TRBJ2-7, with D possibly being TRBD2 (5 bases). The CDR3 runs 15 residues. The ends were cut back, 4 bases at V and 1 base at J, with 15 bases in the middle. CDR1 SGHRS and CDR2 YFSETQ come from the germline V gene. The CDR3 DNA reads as TGCGCCAGCAGCCCCACCCCTAGCAGATCCTACGAGCAGTACTTC. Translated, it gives CASSPTPSRSYEQYF.

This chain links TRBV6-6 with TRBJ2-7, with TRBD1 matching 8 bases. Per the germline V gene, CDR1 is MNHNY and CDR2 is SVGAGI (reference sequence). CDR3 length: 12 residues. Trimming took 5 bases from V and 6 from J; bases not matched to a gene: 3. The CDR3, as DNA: TGTGCCAGCAGTCCGACAGGGGTCGAGCAGTACTTC. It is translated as CASSPTGVEQYF.

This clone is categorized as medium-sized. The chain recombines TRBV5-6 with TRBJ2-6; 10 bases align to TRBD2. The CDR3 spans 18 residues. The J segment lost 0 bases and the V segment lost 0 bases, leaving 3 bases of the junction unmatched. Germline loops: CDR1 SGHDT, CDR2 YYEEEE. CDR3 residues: CASSLVTSGPSGANVLTF. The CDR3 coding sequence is TGTGCCAGCAGCTTGGTGACTAGCGGGCCCTCTGGGGCCAACGTCCTGACTTTC.

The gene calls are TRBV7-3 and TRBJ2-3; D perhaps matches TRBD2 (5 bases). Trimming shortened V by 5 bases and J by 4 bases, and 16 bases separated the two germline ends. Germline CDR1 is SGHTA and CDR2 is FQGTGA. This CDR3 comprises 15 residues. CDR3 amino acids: CASSPRLAGPDTQYF. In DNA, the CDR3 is TGTGCCAGCAGCCCCCGGCTAGCTGGCCCAGATACGCAGTATTTT. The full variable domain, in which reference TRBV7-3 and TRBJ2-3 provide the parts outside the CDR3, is GAGVSQTPSNKVTEKGKYVELRCDPISGHTALYWYRQSLGQGPEFLIYFQGTGAADDSGLPNDRFFAVRPEGSVSTLKIQRTERGDSAVYLCASSPRLAGPDTQYFGPGTRLTVL.

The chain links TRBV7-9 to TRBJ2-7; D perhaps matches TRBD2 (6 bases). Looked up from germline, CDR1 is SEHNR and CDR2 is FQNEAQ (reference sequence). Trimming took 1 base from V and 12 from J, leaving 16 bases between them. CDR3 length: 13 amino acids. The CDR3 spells CASSLGGSGDLYF. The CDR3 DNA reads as TGTGCCAGCAGCTTAGGAGGTAGCGGAGATCTGTACTTC.

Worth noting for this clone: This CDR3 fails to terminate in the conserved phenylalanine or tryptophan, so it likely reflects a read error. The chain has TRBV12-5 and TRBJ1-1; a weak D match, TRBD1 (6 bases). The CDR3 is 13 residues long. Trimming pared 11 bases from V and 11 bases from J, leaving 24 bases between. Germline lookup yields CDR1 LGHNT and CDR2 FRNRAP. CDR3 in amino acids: CAGGEAGDLEAFL. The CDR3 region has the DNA TGTGCTGGGGGTGAGGCAGGGGATTTGGAGGCTTTCCTT.

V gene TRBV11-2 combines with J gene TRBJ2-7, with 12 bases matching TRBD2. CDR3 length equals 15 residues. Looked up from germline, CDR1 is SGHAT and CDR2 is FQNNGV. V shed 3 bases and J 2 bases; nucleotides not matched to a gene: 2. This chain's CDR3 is CASSFRTSGTYEQYF. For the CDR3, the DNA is TGTGCCAGCAGCTTTCGGACTAGCGGGACCTACGAGCAGTACTTC.

The CDR3, as DNA: TGTGCCAGCAGTAGGACAGGGTACGACACCGGGGAGCTGTTTTTT. Translation: CASSRTGYDTGELFF. J is TRBJ2-2 and V is TRBV6-6; 8 nucleotides line up with TRBD1. Germline loops: CDR1 MNHNY, CDR2 SVGAGI (reference sequence). The CDR3 is 15 amino acids. V lost 5 bases, J lost 3 bases, and 5 bases stayed unmatched.

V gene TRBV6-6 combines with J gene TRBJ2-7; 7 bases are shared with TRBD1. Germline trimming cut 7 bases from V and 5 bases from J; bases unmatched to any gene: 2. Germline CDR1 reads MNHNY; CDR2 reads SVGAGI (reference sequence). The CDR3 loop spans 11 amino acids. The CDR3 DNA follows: TGTGCCAGCAACCAGGGGGACGAGCAGTACTTC. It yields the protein CASNQGDEQYF.